This note documents a single TCR beta chain sequence. Germline loops: CDR1 SEHNR, CDR2 FQNEAQ (reference sequence). V was clipped by 4 bases and J by 5 bases, with 6 bases between them. The CDR3 contains 11 residues. Sorted-subset replicate PCRs used roughly 220 ng DNA, some 33,000 T cell genomes. Clones were read by immunoSEQ multiplex PCR, and TCRdb kept only the in-frame ones, dropping some. The table records about 1.5 million clones, under 99% of them present only once. This sample was taken from a study of shared clonotypes between healthy human individuals. Looking at the study overall: Every donor yielded three CD4 naive, three CD4 memory, two CD8 naive and one CD8 memory plate.

The chain employs TRBV7-9 and TRBJ2-7; D is unclear. The sequence derives from a man in his thirties or forties in good health. The sequenced sample consisted of naive CD4+ T cells sorted from blood. Subset indicated: CD45RA+ positively selected. The CDR3 bases are TGTGCCAGCAGCTACGGAAACGAGCAGTACTTC. Translating gives CASSYGNEQYF.